A selection of T cell receptor beta chains follows, all from one sample in a study of cytomegalovirus exposure and HLA in healthy donors. Assay used: immunoSEQ multiplex PCR; TCRdb lists only in-frame clones, some missing. Here the sample spans 200,000 to 250,000 clones, around nine tenths being singletons. Sequences were obtained from PBMCs. Source of these receptors: a young woman in good health and CMV-seronegative. Both conserved end residues are part of each CDR3. The D gene is left open where the match is weak. Part of the rows lack a size; the others show once, few, many or a class for expanded clones.

j_call clone_size d_call cdr3_length v_call cdr3_aa cdr3_nt
TRBJ2-7 NA TRBD2 19 TRBV2 CASSEGEGTRGSRTYEQYF TGTGCCAGCAGTGAGGGGGAGGGCACCCGCGGAAGTCGTACCTACGAGCAGTACTTC
TRBJ2-3 NA TRBD2 15 TRBV7-9 CASSLVLAGEDTQYF TGTGCCAGCAGCTTAGTACTAGCGGGGGAAGATACGCAGTATTTT
TRBJ1-5 NA NA 15 TRBV4-1 CASSQSRAGNQPQHF TGCGCCAGCAGCCAATCTCGGGCAGGGAATCAGCCCCAGCATTTT
TRBJ1-2 NA TRBD1 14 TRBV9 CASSVAPGGYGYTF TGTGCCAGCAGCGTAGCTCCAGGGGGCTATGGCTACACCTTC
TRBJ2-1 NA TRBD1 13 TRBV15 CATSRYTGEEQFF TGTGCCACCAGCAGATACACAGGGGAAGAGCAGTTCTTC
TRBJ2-7 NA TRBD2 14 TRBV29-1 CSVRGLAATYEQYF TGCAGCGTTCGAGGACTAGCGGCGACCTACGAGCAGTACTTC
TRBJ2-1 NA NA 18 TRBV7-9 CASSFLQGISTMSLKQFF TGTGCCAGCAGTTTCCTTCAGGGGATTAGTACAATGAGCTTAAAGCAGTTCTTC
TRBJ1-4 NA TRBD1 15 TRBV2 CASSQPTGGGEKLFF TGTGCCAGCAGTCAACCGACAGGGGGGGGTGAAAAACTGTTTTTT
TRBJ2-3 NA NA 15 TRBV7-2 CASSLGGLSTDTQYF TGTGCCAGCAGCTTAGGCGGGCTTAGCACAGATACGCAGTATTTT
TRBJ1-1 NA NA 13 TRBV7-2 CASSHRTEAEAFF TGTGCCAGCAGCCATAGGACAGAAGCTGAAGCTTTCTTT
TRBJ2-4 few TRBD1 16 TRBV28 CASSEQGGLAKNIQYF TGTGCCAGCAGCGAACAGGGGGGCCTAGCCAAAAACATTCAGTACTTC